This TCR beta chain is drawn from a study of shared clonotypes between healthy human individuals. Overall study findings and caveats: As a rule, naive subsets had a larger estimated richness than memory subsets. An expected dependence of interdonor clonotype sharing on sequencing depth was noted. Sorted-subset samples were not fully sequenced, rarefaction indicated.

CDR3 size: 13 residues. With 1 base removed from V and 12 bases from J, the gap between germline ends came to 13 bases. CDR1 GTSNPN and CDR2 SVGIG come from the germline V gene (reference sequence). As regards this clone: Its antigen remains unidentified.

TCRdb's table, derived via immunoSEQ multiplex PCR, lists solely in-frame clones and lacks some. The data show about 1 million clones, approximately 68% seen once. Sample: memory CD4+ T cells sorted from blood. Subset of the sample: CD45RA-negative fraction. The chain couples TRBV30 to TRBJ1-6; D remains ambiguous. The sequence was collected from a young man in good health. The CDR3 nucleotides read TGTGCCTGGAGTGAAAATCCTTTTGAACCCCTCCACTTT. It encodes CAWSENPFEPLHF.